A selection of T cell receptor beta chains follows, all from one sample in a study of CD8 T cells in ankylosing spondylitis. TCRdb re-analysed the 5' RACE reads in MiXCR, keeping a single row per CDR3 protein. The table shows about 36,000 distinct CDR3 sequences, with around 6.2% occurring only once. The sequenced sample consisted of blood, either unsorted or a sorted T cell fraction (not recorded which). These receptors all stem from a male donor with ankylosing spondylitis or in good health (not recorded which). CDR3s include the opening cysteine and the closing phenylalanine or tryptophan. D genes are given only for firm matches. The listing skips clone size in some rows; elsewhere it reads once, few, many or a size class.

clone size | CDR3 length | D gene | J gene | V gene | CDR3 protein | CDR3 DNA
many | 16 | . | TRBJ1-2 | TRBV18 | CASSPPSRSSNYGYTF | TGTGCCAGCTCACCACCGTCACGGTCCTCCAACTATGGCTACACCTTC
many | 16 | TRBD2 | TRBJ2-1 | TRBV15 | CATSRDIGGGYNEQFF | TGTGCCACCAGCAGAGATATCGGGGGGGGGTACAATGAGCAGTTCTTC
many | 14 | TRBD2 | TRBJ2-3 | TRBV6-5 | CASRGGTSVDTQYF | TGTGCCAGCAGGGGGGGGACTAGCGTAGATACGCAGTATTTT
many | 15 | . | TRBJ2-1 | TRBV6-1 | CASSTWGGLYNEQFF | TGTGCCAGCAGCACTTGGGGGGGGCTCTACAATGAGCAGTTCTTC
many | 16 | . | TRBJ2-2 | TRBV15 | CATSRSGTVGTGELFF | TGTGCCACCAGCAGATCGGGGACTGTAGGCACCGGGGAGCTGTTTTTT
many | 13 | TRBD1 | TRBJ2-7 | TRBV29-1 | CSVESNRGNEQYF | TGCAGCGTTGAATCAAACAGGGGGAATGAACAGTACTTC
many | 17 | . | TRBJ2-7 | TRBV7-6 | CASSSGFDWVPTYEQYF | TGTGCCAGCAGCAGCGGATTCGATTGGGTACCGACCTACGAGCAGTACTTC
many | 14 | . | TRBJ2-3 | TRBV4-2 | CASSQGTGTDTQYF | TGTGCCAGCAGCCAGGGGACGGGCACAGATACGCAGTATTTT
many | 15 | . | TRBJ1-5 | TRBV19 | CASSIDMGSWQPQHF | TGTGCCAGTAGTATCGATATGGGGTCTTGGCAGCCCCAGCATTTT
many | 14 | . | TRBJ1-1 | TRBV9 | CASSVSGLNTEAFF | TGTGCCAGCAGCGTTTCAGGGCTGAACACTGAAGCTTTCTTT
many | 13 | . | TRBJ2-7 | TRBV27 | CASSWRPEGEQYF | TGTGCCAGCAGTTGGCGTCCGGAGGGCGAGCAGTACTTC
many | 16 | TRBD1 | TRBJ1-5 | TRBV5-5 | CASSLGTGVGNQPQHF | TGTGCCAGCAGCTTGGGCACAGGGGTGGGCAATCAGCCCCAGCATTTT
many | 13 | TRBD2 | TRBJ2-3 | TRBV24-1 | CATRGLHTDTQYF | TGTGCCACCAGGGGACTACACACAGATACGCAGTATTTT
. | 16 | TRBD1 | TRBJ2-5 | TRBV20-1 | CSARVTTGWGWETQYF | TGCAGTGCTAGAGTAACGACAGGGTGGGGATGGGAGACCCAGTACTTC
many | 14 | TRBD1 | TRBJ2-7 | TRBV6-2/TRBV6-3 | CASSGTGRAYEQYF | TGTGCCAGCAGCGGGACAGGCAGAGCCTACGAGCAGTACTTC
many | 15 | . | TRBJ2-4 | TRBV6-5 | CASSRGNIAKNIQYF | TGTGCCAGCAGTCGCGGAAACATAGCCAAAAACATTCAGTACTTC
. | 14 | . | TRBJ2-1 | TRBV9 | CASSVAPLYNEQFF | TGTGCCAGCAGCGTAGCTCCGCTTTACAATGAGCAGTTCTTC
many | 16 | . | TRBJ1-6 | TRBV20-1 | CSARERGAVANSPLHF | TGCAGTGCTAGAGAACGGGGGGCGGTCGCTAATTCACCCCTCCACTTT
many | 15 | . | TRBJ1-4 | TRBV29-1 | CSVRGGARLEEKLFF | TGCAGCGTCCGAGGGGGGGCCCGCCTTGAGGAAAAACTGTTTTTT
many | 15 | TRBD1 | TRBJ2-3 | TRBV9 | CASSVAGQGIDTQYF | TGTGCCAGCAGCGTAGCAGGACAGGGGATAGATACGCAGTATTTT
. | 11 | . | TRBJ2-3 | TRBV6-1 | CTAQSTATQYF | TGTACCGCCCAGAGCACAGCTACGCAGTATTTT
many | 12 | . | TRBJ2-1 | TRBV28 | CASNPSRFEQFF | TGTGCCAGCAACCCGTCACGGTTCGAGCAGTTCTTC
many | 18 | TRBD2 | TRBJ2-1 | TRBV20-1 | CSAREGLAAELGALGQFF | TGCAGTGCTAGAGAGGGACTAGCCGCGGAATTGGGGGCCCTTGGGCAGTTCTTC
many | 16 | . | TRBJ2-2 | TRBV18 | CASSSLGRPGTGELFF | TGTGCCAGCTCATCCCTGGGCAGGCCTGGAACCGGGGAGCTGTTTTTT
medium-sized | 15 | . | TRBJ1-3 | TRBV10-3 | CAISESGSTGNTIYF | TGTGCCATCAGTGAGTCGGGGAGCACTGGAAACACCATATATTTT
many | 17 | . | TRBJ2-7 | TRBV7-9 | CASSPRASQVSEHEQYF | TGTGCCAGCAGCCCACGCGCGTCACAGGTTTCGGAACACGAGCAGTACTTC
many | 16 | . | TRBJ1-5 | TRBV20-1 | CSAPKASSYSNQPQHF | TGCAGTGCCCCAAAGGCCAGTTCCTATAGCAATCAGCCCCAGCATTTT
once | 13 | TRBD2 | TRBJ2-5 | TRBV24-1 | CATSDASGKTQYF | TGTGCCACCAGTGATGCTAGCGGGAAGACTCAGTACTTC
many | 13 | . | TRBJ1-1 | TRBV27 | CASRRQRGAEAFF | TGTGCCAGCAGAAGACAGAGGGGGGCTGAAGCTTTCTTT
. | 14 | TRBD1 | TRBJ2-4 | TRBV5-1 | CASSLGQGGNIQYF | TGCGCCAGCAGCCTGGGACAGGGAGGGAACATTCAGTACTTC
many | 15 | . | TRBJ2-7 | TRBV29-1 | CSVAGWTASPYEQYF | TGCAGCGTGGCTGGGTGGACGGCTAGCCCCTACGAGCAGTACTTC
. | 17 | TRBD1 | TRBJ2-7 | TRBV29-1 | CSVEETSDRGLEGEQYF | TGCAGCGTTGAAGAGACCTCAGACAGGGGGCTCGAGGGTGAGCAGTACTTC
many | 16 | TRBD2 | TRBJ2-5 | TRBV24-1 | CATSDPRLAGEETQYF | TGTGCCACCAGTGACCCTAGACTAGCGGGAGAAGAGACCCAGTACTTC
many | 13 | . | TRBJ2-7 | TRBV5-1 | CASSLAQLYEQYF | TGCGCCAGCAGCTTAGCTCAACTCTACGAGCAGTACTTC
many | 13 | . | TRBJ2-1 | TRBV24-1 | CATSDDFGDEQFF | TGTGCCACCAGTGATGATTTCGGCGATGAGCAGTTCTTC
many | 16 | TRBD2 | TRBJ2-3 | TRBV7-2 | CASSLAGLAAGDTQYF | TGTGCCAGCAGCTTAGCCGGCCTAGCGGCGGGCGATACGCAGTATTTT
many | 12 | TRBD1 | TRBJ2-7 | TRBV2 | CASSGQGIPLDF | TGTGCCAGCAGTGGACAGGGGATACCCCTGGACTTC
many | 15 | . | TRBJ2-1 | TRBV9 | CASSVVQTRTNEQFF | TGTGCCAGCAGCGTAGTCCAGACCCGGACCAATGAGCAGTTCTTC
many | 14 | . | TRBJ1-1 | TRBV11-2 | CASSPEGGNTEAFF | TGTGCCAGCAGCCCAGAGGGGGGAAACACTGAAGCTTTCTTT